This T cell receptor (beta chain) was recorded in a study of T-cell reconstitution after alpha-beta-depleted transplantation in children. Findings and caveats of the study: At around two months after transplant, the alpha-beta T cells were reportedly derived from several hundred expanded clones that came from non-depleted graft cells.

Germline V gives CDR1 DFQATT, CDR2 SNEGSKA (reference sequence). This CDR3 is 17 amino acids long. As it was prepared, the TCRbeta library received unique molecular identifiers. One entry per CDR3 protein results from TCRdb running MiXCR on the PCR reads. This table has fewer than 700,000 distinct CDR3 sequences, 10% to 15% appearing once. Concerning this clonotype: No antigen is known for it.

This chain links TRBV20-1 with TRBJ1-2; 9 positions match TRBD1. The receptor was isolated from a male patient aged 10 to 17 who had a stem cell transplant for acute myeloid leukemia, so the T cells may come from the graft donor. The specimen comprised PBMCs, mostly from graft donor cells, sampled 360 days after TCRalphabeta/CD19-depleted stem cell transplant. The CDR3 coding sequence is TGCAGCGGATCAGACCCTGCCCCGGGACAGGGCTACTATGGCTACACCTTC. Translating it yields CSGSDPAPGQGYYGYTF.